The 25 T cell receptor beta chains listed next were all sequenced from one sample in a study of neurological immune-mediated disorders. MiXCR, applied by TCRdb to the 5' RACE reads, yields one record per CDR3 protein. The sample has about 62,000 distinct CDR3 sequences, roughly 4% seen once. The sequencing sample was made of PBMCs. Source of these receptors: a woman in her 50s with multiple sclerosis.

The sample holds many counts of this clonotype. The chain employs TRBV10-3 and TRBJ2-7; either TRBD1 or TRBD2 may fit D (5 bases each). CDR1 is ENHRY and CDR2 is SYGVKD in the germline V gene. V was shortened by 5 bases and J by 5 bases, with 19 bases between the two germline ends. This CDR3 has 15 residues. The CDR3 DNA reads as TGTGCCATCAGTATAACCGGGACCCACATCGACGAGCAGTACTTC. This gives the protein CAISITGTHIDEQYF.

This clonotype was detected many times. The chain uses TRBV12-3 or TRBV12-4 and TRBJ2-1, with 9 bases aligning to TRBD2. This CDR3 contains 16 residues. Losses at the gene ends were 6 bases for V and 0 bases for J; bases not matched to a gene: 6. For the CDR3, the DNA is TGTGCCAGCAGAGACCGAGCGGGAGGCTCCTACAATGAGCAGTTCTTC. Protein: CASRDRAGGSYNEQFF.

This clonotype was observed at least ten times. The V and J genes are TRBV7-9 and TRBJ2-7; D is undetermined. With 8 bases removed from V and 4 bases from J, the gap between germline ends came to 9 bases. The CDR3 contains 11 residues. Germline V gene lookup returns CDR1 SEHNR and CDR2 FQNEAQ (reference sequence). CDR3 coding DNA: TGTGCCAGCGACCGCGGATACGAGCAGTACTTC. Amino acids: CASDRGYEQYF.

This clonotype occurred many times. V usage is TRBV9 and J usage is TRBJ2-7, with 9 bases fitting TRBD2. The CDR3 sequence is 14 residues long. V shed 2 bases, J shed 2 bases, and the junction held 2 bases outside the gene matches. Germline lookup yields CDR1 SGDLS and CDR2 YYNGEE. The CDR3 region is CASSVASGTYEQYF. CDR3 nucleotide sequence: TGTGCCAGCAGCGTGGCTAGCGGGACCTACGAGCAGTACTTC.

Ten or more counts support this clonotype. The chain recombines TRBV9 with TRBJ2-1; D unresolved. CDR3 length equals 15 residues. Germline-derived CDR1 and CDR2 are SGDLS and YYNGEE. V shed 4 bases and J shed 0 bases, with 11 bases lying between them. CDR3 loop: CASSPRPDSYNEQFF. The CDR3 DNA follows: TGTGCCAGCAGCCCCCGGCCTGACTCCTACAATGAGCAGTTCTTC.

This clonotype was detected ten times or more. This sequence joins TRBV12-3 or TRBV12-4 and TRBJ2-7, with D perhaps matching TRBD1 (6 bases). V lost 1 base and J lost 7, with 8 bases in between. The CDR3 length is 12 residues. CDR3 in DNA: TGTGCCAGCAGTTTAGGGGGGCAGGAGCAGTACTTC. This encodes CASSLGGQEQYF.

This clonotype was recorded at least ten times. CDR3 residues: CSSRQGLNQPQHF. The DNA of the CDR3 is TGCAGTTCCCGACAGGGATTGAATCAGCCCCAGCATTTT. The chain couples TRBV20-1 to TRBJ1-5, with 7 bases that match TRBD1. The CDR3 length is 13 residues. The germline V gene has CDR1 DFQATT and CDR2 SNEGSKA (reference sequence). With 8 bases clipped from V and 4 bases from J, the junction kept 8 bases outside the gene matches.

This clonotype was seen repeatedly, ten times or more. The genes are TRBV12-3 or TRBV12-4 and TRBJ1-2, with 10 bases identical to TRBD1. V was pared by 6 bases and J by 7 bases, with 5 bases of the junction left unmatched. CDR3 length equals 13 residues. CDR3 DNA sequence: TGTGCCAGCAGCGGGACAGGGGAGCGTGGCTACACCTTC. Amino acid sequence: CASSGTGERGYTF.

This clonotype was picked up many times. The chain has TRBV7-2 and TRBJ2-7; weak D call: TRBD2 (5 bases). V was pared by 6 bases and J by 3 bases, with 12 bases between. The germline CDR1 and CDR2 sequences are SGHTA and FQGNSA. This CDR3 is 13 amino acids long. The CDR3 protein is CASSSAVRYEQYF. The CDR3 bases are TGTGCCAGCAGTTCAGCGGTCCGCTACGAGCAGTACTTC.

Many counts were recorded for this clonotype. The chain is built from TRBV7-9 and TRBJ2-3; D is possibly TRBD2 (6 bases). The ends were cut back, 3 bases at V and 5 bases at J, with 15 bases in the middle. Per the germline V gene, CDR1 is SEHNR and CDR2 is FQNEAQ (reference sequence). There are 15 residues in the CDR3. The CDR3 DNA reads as TGTGCCAGCAGCTTTATCCAGGGAGGAGGAGATACGCAGTATTTT. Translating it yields CASSFIQGGGDTQYF.

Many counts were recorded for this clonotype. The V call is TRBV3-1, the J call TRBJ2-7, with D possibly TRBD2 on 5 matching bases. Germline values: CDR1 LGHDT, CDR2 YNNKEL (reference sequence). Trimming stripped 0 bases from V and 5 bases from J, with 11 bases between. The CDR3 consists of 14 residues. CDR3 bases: TGTGCCAGCAGCCAAGATCCGGGAAACAACGAGCAGTACTTC. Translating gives CASSQDPGNNEQYF.

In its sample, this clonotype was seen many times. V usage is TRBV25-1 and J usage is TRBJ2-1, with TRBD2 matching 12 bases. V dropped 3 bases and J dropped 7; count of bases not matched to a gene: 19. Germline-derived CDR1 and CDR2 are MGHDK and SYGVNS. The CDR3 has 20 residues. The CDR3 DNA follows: TGTGCCAGCAGTGACCAGCAATATCCCGCTAGCGGGAGGGCCTGGAATGAGCAGTTCTTC. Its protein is CASSDQQYPASGRAWNEQFF.

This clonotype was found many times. The CDR3 spells CASSFGTSTDTQYF. The DNA of the CDR3 is TGTGCCAGCAGTTTTGGGACTAGCACAGATACGCAGTATTTT. The rearrangement uses TRBV12-3 or TRBV12-4 and TRBJ2-3, with D possibly matching TRBD2 (6 bases). Trimming cost V 3 bases and J 0 bases, with 7 bases left between them. The CDR3 is 14 amino acids.

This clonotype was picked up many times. This CDR3 is CSVVQMNTEAFF. Here the CDR3 DNA reads TGCAGCGTTGTCCAGATGAACACTGAAGCTTTCTTT. The chain couples TRBV29-1 to TRBJ1-1; D gene uncertain. Trimming left V 4 bases short and J 0 bases short, with 6 bases between. Germline V gene data show CDR1 as SQVTM and CDR2 as ANQGSEA. The CDR3 sequence is 12 residues long.

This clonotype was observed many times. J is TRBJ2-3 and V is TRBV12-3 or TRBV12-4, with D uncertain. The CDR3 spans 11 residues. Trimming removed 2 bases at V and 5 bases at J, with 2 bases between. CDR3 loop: CASSLLDTQYF. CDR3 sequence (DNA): TGTGCCAGCAGTTTATTAGATACGCAGTATTTT.

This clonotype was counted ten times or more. The CDR3 region is CSVGAIQAADTQYF. Here the CDR3 DNA reads TGCAGCGTTGGAGCAATTCAGGCGGCAGATACGCAGTATTTT. The rearrangement joins TRBV29-1 to TRBJ2-3; D gene unclear. V lost 4 bases, J lost 4 bases, and 15 bases lay in between. This CDR3 has 14 residues. Germline V gene sequence: CDR1 SQVTM, CDR2 ANQGSEA.

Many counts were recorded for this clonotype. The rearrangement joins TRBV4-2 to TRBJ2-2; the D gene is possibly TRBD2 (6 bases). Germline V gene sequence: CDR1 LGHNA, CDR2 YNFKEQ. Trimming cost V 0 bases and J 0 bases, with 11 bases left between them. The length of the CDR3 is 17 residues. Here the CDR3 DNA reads TGTGCCAGCAGCCAAGATGCGGAGGGTCCGAACACCGGGGAGCTGTTTTTT. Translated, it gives CASSQDAEGPNTGELFF.

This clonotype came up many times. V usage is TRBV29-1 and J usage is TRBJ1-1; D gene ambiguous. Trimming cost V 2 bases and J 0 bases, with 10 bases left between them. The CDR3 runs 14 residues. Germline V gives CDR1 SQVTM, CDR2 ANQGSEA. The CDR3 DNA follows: TGCAGCGTTGAACAGCGCTTCATGAACACTGAAGCTTTCTTT. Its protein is CSVEQRFMNTEAFF.

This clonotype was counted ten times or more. In DNA form, the CDR3 reads TGCGCCAGCAGCTTGTGGGCGGACAGGTCTGAAGCTTTCTTT. It yields the protein CASSLWADRSEAFF. V is TRBV5-1 and J is TRBJ1-1; 7 bases are a match to TRBD1. Germline V gene lookup returns CDR1 SGHRS and CDR2 YFSETQ. V dropped 1 base and J dropped 6; count of bases not matched to a gene: 6. The CDR3 is 14 amino acids. Variable domain in full (rest from reference TRBV5-1 and TRBJ1-1): KAGVTQTPRYLIKTRGQQVTLSCSPISGHRSVSWYQQTPGQGLQFLFEYFSETQRNKGNFPGRFSGRQFSNSRSEMNVSTLELGDSALYLCASSLWADRSEAFFGQGTRLTVV.

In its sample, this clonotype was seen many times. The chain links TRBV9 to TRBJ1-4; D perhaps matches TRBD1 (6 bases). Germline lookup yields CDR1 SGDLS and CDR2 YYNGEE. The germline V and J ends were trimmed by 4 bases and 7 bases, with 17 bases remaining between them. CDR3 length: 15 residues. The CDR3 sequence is CASSIGGTSGEKLFF. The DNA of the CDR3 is TGTGCCAGCAGCATAGGGGGGACTTCTGGTGAAAAACTGTTTTTT.

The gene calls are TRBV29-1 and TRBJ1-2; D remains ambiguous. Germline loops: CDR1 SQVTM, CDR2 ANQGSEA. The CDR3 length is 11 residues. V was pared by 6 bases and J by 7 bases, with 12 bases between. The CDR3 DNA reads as TGCAGCGTAGACATAGAAAGTGGCTACACCTTC. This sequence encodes CSVDIESGYTF.

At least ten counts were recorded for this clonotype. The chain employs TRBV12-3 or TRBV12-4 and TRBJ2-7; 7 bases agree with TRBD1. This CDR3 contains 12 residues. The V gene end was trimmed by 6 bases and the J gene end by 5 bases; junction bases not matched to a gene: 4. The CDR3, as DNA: TGTGCCAGCAGACGACAGGGAAACGAGCAGTACTTC. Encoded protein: CASRRQGNEQYF.

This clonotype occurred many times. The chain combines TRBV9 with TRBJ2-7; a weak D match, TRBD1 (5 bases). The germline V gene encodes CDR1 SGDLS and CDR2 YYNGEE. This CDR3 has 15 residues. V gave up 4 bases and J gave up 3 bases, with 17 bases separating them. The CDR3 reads CASSPRARDLYEQYF. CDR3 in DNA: TGTGCCAGCAGCCCCCGTGCCAGGGATCTCTACGAGCAGTACTTC.

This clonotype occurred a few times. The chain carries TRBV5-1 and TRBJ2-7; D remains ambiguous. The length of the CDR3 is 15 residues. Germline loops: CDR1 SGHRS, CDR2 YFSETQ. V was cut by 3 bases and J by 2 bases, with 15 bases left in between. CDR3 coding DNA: TGCGCCAGCAGCTCCCATCCCGGGCAGGCCTACGAGCAGTACTTC. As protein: CASSSHPGQAYEQYF.

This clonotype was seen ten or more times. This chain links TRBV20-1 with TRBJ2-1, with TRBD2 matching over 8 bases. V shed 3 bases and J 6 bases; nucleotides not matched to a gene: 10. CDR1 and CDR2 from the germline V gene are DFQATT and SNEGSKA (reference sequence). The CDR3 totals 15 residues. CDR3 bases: TGCAGTGCTAGTTCCGCCGGGAGGGTTGGCAATGAGCAGTTCTTC. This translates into CSASSAGRVGNEQFF.